The 5 T cell receptor beta chains presented below share a single source sample, sequenced in a study of lymphopenia after photon versus proton radiotherapy. Using immunoSEQ multiplex PCR, the repertoire was profiled, and TCRdb retains in-frame clones only, with some absent. The table has 42,000 or so clones, around 83% seen once. The sequencing here drew on peripheral blood, taken from a patient treated with proton-based radiotherapy. These receptors came from a woman aged 70-85 years with pancreatic cancer.

The CDR3 region is CSATGAPETQYF. CDR3 coding DNA: TGCAGCGCCACAGGGGCACCGGAGACCCAGTACTTC. This chain joins TRBV29-1 and TRBJ2-5; 7 positions match TRBD1. There are 12 residues in the CDR3. Germline CDR1 is SQVTM and CDR2 is ANQGSEA. Trimming at V came to 7 bases and at J to 5 bases, leaving 7 bases not matched to a gene.

This clone was seen just once. The chain has TRBV7-9 and TRBJ2-7, with D hard to call. The CDR3 covers 12 residues. V was clipped by 6 bases and J by 3 bases, with 9 bases between them. The germline V gene encodes CDR1 SEHNR and CDR2 FQNEAQ (reference sequence). The CDR3 sequence: CASRSLDYEQYF. The CDR3 DNA sequence: TGTGCCAGCAGATCACTGGACTACGAGCAGTACTTC.

The rearrangement links TRBV9 to TRBJ2-1; 8 positions agree with TRBD2. Germline loops: CDR1 SGDLS, CDR2 YYNGEE. CDR3 length: 16 residues. The J segment lost 7 bases and the V segment lost 6 bases, leaving 15 bases of the junction unmatched. For the CDR3, the DNA is TGTGCCAGCACCAAAGTAGGGGGACTAGAATCGAATGAGCAGTTCTTC. The encoded protein is CASTKVGGLESNEQFF.

This rearrangement joins TRBV4-3 to TRBJ1-1, with D uncertain. The V end lost 0 bases, the J end lost 4 bases, and 6 bases lay between the germline ends. The CDR3 length is 13 residues. Germline V gene data show CDR1 as LGHNA and CDR2 as YSLEER. This CDR3 is CASSQDSPTEAFF. DNA of the CDR3: TGCGCCAGCAGCCAAGATTCCCCCACTGAAGCTTTCTTT.

This clone was counted between two and nine times. The genes are TRBV19 and TRBJ2-5, with 7 nucleotides matching TRBD2. V trimming: 8 bases; J trimming: 5 bases; junction bases outside the gene matches: 5. This CDR3 has 12 amino acids. Per germline, CDR1 LNHDA and CDR2 SQIVND (reference sequence). The CDR3 DNA reads TGTGCCAGTTCCCTCGGGAGGGAGACCCAGTACTTC. Protein sequence: CASSLGRETQYF.